This T cell receptor (beta chain) was sequenced during a study of T cells after yellow fever vaccination. The table lists this clonotype with many counts. V lost 4 bases and J lost 6; bases outside the gene matches: 10. Germline V gene sequence: CDR1 SGHRS, CDR2 YFSETQ. This CDR3 has 15 residues. Using its own MiXCR run on the 5' RACE reads, TCRdb lists one record per CDR3 protein. The table shows around 120,000 distinct CDR3 sequences, with around 6.7% occurring only once. This receptor was taken from a man younger than 35 who received the YFV17D yellow fever vaccine. This chain uses TRBV5-1 with TRBJ1-1, with TRBD1 identical over 9 bases. This specimen consisted of CD4+ T cells sorted from PBMCs, obtained roughly 45 days after the first yellow fever vaccination. The CDR3, as DNA: TGCGCCAGCAGCATCGGGGACAGGGAAAGGGCTGAAGCTTTCTTT. It is translated as CASSIGDRERAEAFF.